Below, one TCR beta chain is given with its context. The antigen is not known. The sample is drawn from a study of cytomegalovirus exposure and HLA in healthy donors. Study summary: Genotyping showed around 80% of 398 donors falling in the Caucasian-associated ancestry cluster. Regarding the study as a whole: Three CMV-associated chains were confirmed in vitro to be specific for CMV antigens. Later analysis revealed greater clonal expansion in HLA-associated TCR beta chains than in equally common others.

Trimming shortened V by 3 bases and J by 3 bases, and 14 bases separated the two germline ends. Germline CDR1 LNHDA, CDR2 SQIVND (reference sequence). This CDR3 has 15 residues. Primers for the PCR totalled 60 Vbeta and 13 Jbeta. Assay used: immunoSEQ multiplex PCR; TCRdb lists only in-frame clones, some missing. The sample shows about 110,000 clones, about 79% of them seen only once. The sequencing sample was made of PBMCs. The V call is TRBV19, the J call TRBJ1-1; D may be TRBD1 (6 bases). The receptor's source is a man aged 45-65 years in good health and CMV-seropositive. CDR3 sequence reads: CASSISRQGYTEAFF. The CDR3 DNA follows: TGTGCCAGTAGTATCTCAAGGCAGGGGTACACTGAAGCTTTCTTT.